This paragraph reports one T cell receptor (beta chain). The antigen it recognizes is unknown. Within one base of it there is no much larger clone, and no base qualities were kept. Ends trimmed: V by 1 base, J by 4 bases; bases unmatched to a gene: 13. The CDR3 contains 17 residues, cysteine and phenylalanine counted. The kept DNA is CDR3 alone, 51 bases in frame from the first base. From the germline V gene, CDR1 is SGHTA and CDR2 is FQGNSA. In the ophthalmopathy patients, disease was moderately to severely active, with a Clinical Activity Score of 3 or more, a NOSPECS grade of 4 or more, and a duration of less than 3 months. Patients with uncontrolled infections, other autoimmune diseases, pregnancy or lactation were excluded. Diagnoses were based on clinical symptoms, serum thyroxine and TRAb, thyroid ultrasound and orbital computed tomography. Ficoll-Paque density gradient centrifugation was used to isolate PBMCs from about 9.4 ml of fresh peripheral blood. Total RNA was extracted with Trizol reagent, and quality was checked on an Agilent 2100 Bioanalyzer.

The TCR beta CDR3 regions were amplified from the RNA transcripts. A first-round RT-PCR of the TCR CDR3 used the HTBI primer set with the Qiagen OneStep RT-PCR kit. Libraries were constructed in a second round of multiplex PCR, after which size selection and purification were carried out. Libraries were sequenced paired-end with 100 bp reads on an Illumina HiSeq2000. From the authors' description of their analysis: Raw data were processed with SOAPnuke, discarding reads with adapters, uncalled bases, mean Phred below 15, or no exact constant-primer or identifier match. COPE v1.2.5 was used to merge the high-quality paired reads, and each unique nucleotide sequence was defined as a clonotype. MiTCR v1.1 was used to align the clonotypes against IMGT TRBV, TRBD and TRBJ reference segments. The analysis included only V-J combinations with a frequency above 0.0001, which together covered 98% to 99.2% of the repertoires. The TCS score was defined as F50 (clonal expansion) divided by E x V (chaos), with BLOSUM62-based TCRdist calculated between CDR3 peptides within each V-J. Welch's t-statistics and random forest reduced roughly 500 V-J features to 13, which were used in a naive Bayes classifier (R e1071). Thyroid-blood repertoire similarity was quantified with the Morisita-Horn index. TCRdb handled the public reads itself, with Q25 trimming in fastp and clone calling in MiXCR, and kept productive beta chains. Rows matching on CDR3 protein sequence are summarized as one entry with the most common DNA and genes. None of the V and J calls come from the authors' own analysis; TCRdb made them. Across this sample there are about 50,000 distinct CDR3 sequences, with approximately 50% seen only once. Together, the top ten hold approximately 13% of the sample.

The data were taken from a study of T cells in Graves' hyperthyroidism and ophthalmopathy (dated by TCRdb to about 2019). Broadly, across the study: Peripheral blood samples were taken at the time of initial diagnosis, prior to any treatment. The 80 to 100 discovery patients were randomly divided into training and test sets at a 7:3 ratio. The paper reports TCR Vbeta CDR3 sequencing of more than 120 peripheral blood samples: over 40 ophthalmopathy, approximately 74 hyperthyroidism and 17 progressor patients. To identify distinguishing TCR V-J signatures, a discovery cohort of 90 to 100 patients was used, comprising some 45 with Graves' ophthalmopathy and roughly 60 with stable Graves' hyperthyroidism. Prospective prediction of ophthalmopathy was tested in an independent validation cohort of fewer than 20 hyperthyroidism patients and 15 to 17 patients who later progressed to ophthalmopathy. In addition, the study compared T-cell repertoires in thyroid tissue and in blood from six Graves' hyperthyroidism patients. After sampling, hyperthyroidism patients received methimazole starting at 30 mg daily, and ophthalmopathy patients received high-dose intravenous methylprednisolone. What the work shows at the level of the full study, not this receptor alone: Sample size was not statistically predetermined, and investigators were not blinded to group allocation. In validation, the model predicted progression to ophthalmopathy with approximately 71% sensitivity and around 72% specificity, a median of approximately 6.7 months before onset. Most expanded thyroid clonotypes (frequency above 0.001) were also detected in blood, suggesting blood repertoires may reflect thyroid immune responses. A model built on a 13 V-J signature distinguished ophthalmopathy from stable hyperthyroidism, reaching over 85% sensitivity and about 81% specificity in cross-validation and 80%/75% in testing.

The chain is assembled from TRBV7-2 and TRBJ2-7, with TRBD2 identical over 7 junction bases. The sequence was collected from a woman in her twenties or thirties with Graves' ophthalmopathy. Input material: blood. At the DNA level, the sequence is TGTGCCAGCAGCTTAGGGCTAACGGGAGGAATTTTATACGAGCAGTACTTC. Its product reads: CASSLGLTGGILYEQYF.